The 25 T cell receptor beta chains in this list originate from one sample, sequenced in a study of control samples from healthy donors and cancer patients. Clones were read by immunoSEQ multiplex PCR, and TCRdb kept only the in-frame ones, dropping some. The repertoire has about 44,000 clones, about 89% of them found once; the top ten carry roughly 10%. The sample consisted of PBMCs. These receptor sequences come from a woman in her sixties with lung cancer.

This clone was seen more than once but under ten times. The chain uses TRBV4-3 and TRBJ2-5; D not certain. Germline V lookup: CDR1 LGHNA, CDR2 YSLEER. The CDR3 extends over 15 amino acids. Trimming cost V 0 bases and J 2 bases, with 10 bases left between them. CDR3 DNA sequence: TGCGCCAGCAGCCAAGAAGGGCAGGTACAAGAGACCCAGTACTTC. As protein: CASSQEGQVQETQYF.

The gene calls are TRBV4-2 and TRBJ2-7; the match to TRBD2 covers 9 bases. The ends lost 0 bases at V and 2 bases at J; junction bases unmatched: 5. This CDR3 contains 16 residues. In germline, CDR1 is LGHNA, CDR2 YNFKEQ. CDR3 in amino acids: CASSQEHGGRAYEQYF. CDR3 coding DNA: TGTGCCAGCAGCCAAGAACACGGCGGGAGGGCCTACGAGCAGTACTTC.

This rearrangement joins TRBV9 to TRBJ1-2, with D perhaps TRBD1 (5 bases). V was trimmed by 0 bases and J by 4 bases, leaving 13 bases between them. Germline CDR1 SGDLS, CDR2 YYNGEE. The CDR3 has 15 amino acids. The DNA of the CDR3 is TGTGCCAGCAGCGTAGACGGCCAGGGCGCCTATGGCTACACCTTC. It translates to CASSVDGQGAYGYTF.

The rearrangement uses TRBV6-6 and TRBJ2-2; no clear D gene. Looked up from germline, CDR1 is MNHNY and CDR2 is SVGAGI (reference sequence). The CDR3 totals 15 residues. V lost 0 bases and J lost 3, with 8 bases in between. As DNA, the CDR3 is TGTGCCAGCAGTTACTCTAAAGGTGACACCGGGGAGCTGTTTTTT. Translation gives CASSYSKGDTGELFF.

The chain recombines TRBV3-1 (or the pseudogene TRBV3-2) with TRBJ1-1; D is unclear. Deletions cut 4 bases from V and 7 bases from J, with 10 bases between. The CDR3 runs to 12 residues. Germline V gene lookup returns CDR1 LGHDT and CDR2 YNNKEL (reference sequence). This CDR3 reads CASSPLDGEAFF. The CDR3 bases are TGTGCCAGCAGCCCCCTTGACGGTGAAGCTTTCTTT.

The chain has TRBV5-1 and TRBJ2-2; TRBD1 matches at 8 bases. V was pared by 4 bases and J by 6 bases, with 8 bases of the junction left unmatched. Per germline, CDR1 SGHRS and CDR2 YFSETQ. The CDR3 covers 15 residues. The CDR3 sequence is CASSEMTGEAGELFF. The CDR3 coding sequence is TGCGCCAGCAGCGAAATGACAGGGGAAGCCGGGGAGCTGTTTTTT.

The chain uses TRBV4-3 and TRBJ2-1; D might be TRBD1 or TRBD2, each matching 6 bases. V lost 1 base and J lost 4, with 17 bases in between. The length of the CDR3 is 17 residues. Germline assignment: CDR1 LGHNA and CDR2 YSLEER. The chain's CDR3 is CASSQVGRDNPYNEQFF. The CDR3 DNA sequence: TGCGCCAGCAGCCAAGTAGGGCGGGACAACCCTTACAATGAGCAGTTCTTC.

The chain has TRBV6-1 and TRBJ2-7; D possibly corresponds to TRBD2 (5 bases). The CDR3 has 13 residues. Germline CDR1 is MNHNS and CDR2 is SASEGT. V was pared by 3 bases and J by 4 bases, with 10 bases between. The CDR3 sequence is CASSDIGIYEQYF. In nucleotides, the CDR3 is TGTGCCAGCAGTGATATCGGGATTTACGAGCAGTACTTC.

The CDR3 loop reads CASSYGRTDRTQHF. The CDR3 nucleotides are TGTGCCAGCAGTTACGGGCGGACGGACAGGACCCAGCATTTT. The chain carries TRBV6-2 or TRBV6-3 and TRBJ1-5; the match to TRBD1 covers 7 bases. The CDR3 has 14 residues. The germline gives CDR1 MNHEY, CDR2 SVGEGT. Unmatched junction bases numbered 9, after V lost 2 bases and J lost 11 bases.

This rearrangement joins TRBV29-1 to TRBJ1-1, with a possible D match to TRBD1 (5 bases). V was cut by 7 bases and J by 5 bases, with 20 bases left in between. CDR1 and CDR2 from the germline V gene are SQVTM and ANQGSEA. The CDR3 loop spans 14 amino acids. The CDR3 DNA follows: TGCAGCGCCGTTGGGACGGCATCCGGGACTGAAGCTTTCTTT. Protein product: CSAVGTASGTEAFF.

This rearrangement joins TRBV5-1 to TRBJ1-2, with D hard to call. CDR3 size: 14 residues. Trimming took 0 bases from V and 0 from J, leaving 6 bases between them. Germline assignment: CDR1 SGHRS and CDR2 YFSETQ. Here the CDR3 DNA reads TGCGCCAGCAGCTTGGTAGGAGCTAACTATGGCTACACCTTC. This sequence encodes CASSLVGANYGYTF.

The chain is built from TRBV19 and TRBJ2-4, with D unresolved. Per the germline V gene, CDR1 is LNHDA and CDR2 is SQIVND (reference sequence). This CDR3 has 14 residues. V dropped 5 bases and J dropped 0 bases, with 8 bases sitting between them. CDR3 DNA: TGTGCCAGTAGTTCCGGGCTAGCCAAAAACATTCAGTACTTC. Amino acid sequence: CASSSGLAKNIQYF.

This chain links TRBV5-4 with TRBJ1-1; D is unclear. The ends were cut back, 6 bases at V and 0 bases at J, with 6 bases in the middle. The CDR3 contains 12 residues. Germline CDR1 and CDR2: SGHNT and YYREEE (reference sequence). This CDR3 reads CASTGVNTEAFF. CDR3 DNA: TGTGCCAGCACCGGGGTGAACACTGAAGCTTTCTTT.

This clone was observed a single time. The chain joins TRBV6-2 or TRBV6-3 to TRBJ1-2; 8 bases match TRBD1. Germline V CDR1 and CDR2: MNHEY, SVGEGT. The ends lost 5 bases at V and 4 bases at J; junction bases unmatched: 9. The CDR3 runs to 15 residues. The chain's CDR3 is CASSLDWGQVYGYTF. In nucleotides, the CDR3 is TGTGCCAGCAGTCTCGACTGGGGACAGGTCTATGGCTACACCTTC.

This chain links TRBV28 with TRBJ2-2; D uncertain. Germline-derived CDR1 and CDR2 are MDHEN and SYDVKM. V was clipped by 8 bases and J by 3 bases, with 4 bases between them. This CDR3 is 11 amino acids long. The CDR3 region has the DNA TGTGCCAGCGTGGACACCGGGGAGCTGTTTTTT. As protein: CASVDTGELFF.

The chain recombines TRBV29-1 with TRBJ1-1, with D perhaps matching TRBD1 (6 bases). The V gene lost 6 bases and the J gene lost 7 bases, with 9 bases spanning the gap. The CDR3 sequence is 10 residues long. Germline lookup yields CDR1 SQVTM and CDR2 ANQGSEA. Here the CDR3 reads CSVMTGEAFF. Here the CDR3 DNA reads TGCAGCGTCATGACAGGTGAAGCTTTCTTT.

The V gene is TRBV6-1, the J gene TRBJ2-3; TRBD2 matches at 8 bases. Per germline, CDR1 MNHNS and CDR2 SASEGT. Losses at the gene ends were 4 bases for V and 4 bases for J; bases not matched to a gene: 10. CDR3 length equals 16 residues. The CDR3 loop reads CASSGPGLGTPDTQYF. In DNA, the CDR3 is TGTGCCAGCAGTGGCCCGGGACTAGGAACCCCAGATACGCAGTATTTT.

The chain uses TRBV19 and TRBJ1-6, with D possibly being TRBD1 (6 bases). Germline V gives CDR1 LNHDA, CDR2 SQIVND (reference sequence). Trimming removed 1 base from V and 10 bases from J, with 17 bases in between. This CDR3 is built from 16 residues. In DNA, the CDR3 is TGTGCCAGTAGTATAGGGGCAGGGGCGGACTACTCACCCCTCCACTTT. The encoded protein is CASSIGAGADYSPLHF.

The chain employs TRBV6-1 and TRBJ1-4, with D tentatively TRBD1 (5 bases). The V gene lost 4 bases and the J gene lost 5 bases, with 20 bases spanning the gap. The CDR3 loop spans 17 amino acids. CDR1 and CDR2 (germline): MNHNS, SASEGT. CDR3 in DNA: TGTGCCAGCAGTGGGGGTACTTCCGGGACCCTAAATGAAAAACTGTTTTTT. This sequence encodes CASSGGTSGTLNEKLFF.

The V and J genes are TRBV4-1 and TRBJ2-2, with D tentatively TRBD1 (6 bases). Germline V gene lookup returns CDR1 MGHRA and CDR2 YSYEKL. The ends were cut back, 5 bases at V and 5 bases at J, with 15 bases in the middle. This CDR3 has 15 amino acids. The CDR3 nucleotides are TGCGCCAGCAGCGCCACAGGGATTGATACCGGGGAGCTGTTTTTT. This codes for CASSATGIDTGELFF.

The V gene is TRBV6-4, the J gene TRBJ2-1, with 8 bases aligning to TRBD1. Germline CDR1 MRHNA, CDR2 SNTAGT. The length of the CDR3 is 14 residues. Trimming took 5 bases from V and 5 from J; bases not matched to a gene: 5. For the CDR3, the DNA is TGTGCCAGCAGTTTAGAGGGACAGGACAATGAGCAGTTCTTC. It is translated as CASSLEGQDNEQFF.

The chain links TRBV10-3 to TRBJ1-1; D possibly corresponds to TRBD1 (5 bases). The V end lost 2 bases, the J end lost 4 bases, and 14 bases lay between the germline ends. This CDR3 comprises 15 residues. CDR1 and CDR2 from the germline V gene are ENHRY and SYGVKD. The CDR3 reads CAISELGGSGTEAFF. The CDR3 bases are TGTGCCATCAGTGAGCTCGGGGGTAGCGGCACTGAAGCTTTCTTT.

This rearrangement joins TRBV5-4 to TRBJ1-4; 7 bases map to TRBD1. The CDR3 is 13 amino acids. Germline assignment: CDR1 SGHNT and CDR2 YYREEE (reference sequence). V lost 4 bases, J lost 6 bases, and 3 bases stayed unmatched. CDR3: CASSQGQDEKLFF. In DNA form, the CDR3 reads TGTGCCAGCAGCCAAGGACAGGATGAAAAACTGTTTTTT.

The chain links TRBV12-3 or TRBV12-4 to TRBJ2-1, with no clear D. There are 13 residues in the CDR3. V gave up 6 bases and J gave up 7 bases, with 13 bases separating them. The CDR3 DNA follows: TGTGCCAGCAGGAGACTCTTGGGGAATGAGCAGTTCTTC. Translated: CASRRLLGNEQFF.

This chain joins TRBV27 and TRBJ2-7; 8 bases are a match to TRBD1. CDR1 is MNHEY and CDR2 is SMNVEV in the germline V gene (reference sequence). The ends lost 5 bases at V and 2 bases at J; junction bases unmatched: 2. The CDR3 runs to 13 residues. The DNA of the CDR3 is TGTGCCAGCAGTCCAGGGGGCGCCTACGAGCAGTACTTC. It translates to CASSPGGAYEQYF.